This TCR beta chain is from a study of cytomegalovirus exposure and HLA in healthy donors. Study-level findings and limits: The study designated around 150 TCR beta chains cytomegalovirus-associated.

In the case of this clone: What it binds is unknown.

The donors were in the approximately 120-subject validation cohort; that cohort was separate from the roughly 700-subject first cohort. This CDR3 has 20 amino acids. Germline V lookup: CDR1 MDHEN, CDR2 SYDVKM. The trim removed 3 bases at V and 4 bases at J, leaving 22 bases unmatched. Sequenced by immunoSEQ multiplex PCR; TCRdb stores in-frame clones only, minus some. Of around 70,000 clones listed, 94% are singletons. Material: PBMCs. The chain uses TRBV28 and TRBJ2-3, with 7 bases aligning to TRBD2. This TCR was recovered from a woman between 18 and 30 years old in good health and CMV-seronegative. As DNA, the CDR3 is TGTGCCAGCAGTTTCGGGAGAGCGGGGTCTACTTCCTGGGGAGCAGATACGCAGTATTTT. Its translation is CASSFGRAGSTSWGADTQYF. Looking up the rest from reference TRBV28 and TRBJ2-3 gives the full variable domain: DVKVTQSSRYLVKRTGEKVFLECVQDMDHENMFWYRQDPGLGLRLIYFSYDVKMKEKGDIPEGYSVSREKKERFSLILESASTNQTSMYLCASSFGRAGSTSWGADTQYFGPGTRLTVL.